This T cell receptor (beta chain) is drawn from a study of shared clonotypes between healthy human individuals. General study findings and limits: Read depth was anticipated to influence clonotype sharing among donors. Richness estimates generally favored naive over memory subsets.

CDR1 is MNHNY and CDR2 is SVGAGI in the germline V gene (reference sequence). The CDR3 sequence is 14 residues long. V lost 7 bases to trimming and J lost 10 bases, with 17 bases between them. CD45RO-negative CD8 cells positively selected for CCR7 made up the naive population, which excluded terminally differentiated effector memory CD45RA+ cells. About this clone itself: Antigen: not known.

Authors' data handling: ImmunoSEQ yielded junction-only sequences lacking quality scores, so filtering differed. The assay was immunoSEQ multiplex PCR, and TCRdb's table has in-frame clones only and misses some. V, J and clone size were drawn from that table, and D and trimming were deduced from the DNA. This sample has 2 million to 2.5 million clones, with about 95% found just once. The TCR originated in a man aged 18 to 29 in good health. This rearrangement joins TRBV6-6 to TRBJ1-6; no definite D call. The sample was naive CD8+ T cells sorted from blood. Here the CDR3 reads CASTPQLEGSPLHF. Written as DNA, the CDR3 is TGTGCCAGCACCCCCCAGCTGGAAGGGTCACCCCTCCACTTT.